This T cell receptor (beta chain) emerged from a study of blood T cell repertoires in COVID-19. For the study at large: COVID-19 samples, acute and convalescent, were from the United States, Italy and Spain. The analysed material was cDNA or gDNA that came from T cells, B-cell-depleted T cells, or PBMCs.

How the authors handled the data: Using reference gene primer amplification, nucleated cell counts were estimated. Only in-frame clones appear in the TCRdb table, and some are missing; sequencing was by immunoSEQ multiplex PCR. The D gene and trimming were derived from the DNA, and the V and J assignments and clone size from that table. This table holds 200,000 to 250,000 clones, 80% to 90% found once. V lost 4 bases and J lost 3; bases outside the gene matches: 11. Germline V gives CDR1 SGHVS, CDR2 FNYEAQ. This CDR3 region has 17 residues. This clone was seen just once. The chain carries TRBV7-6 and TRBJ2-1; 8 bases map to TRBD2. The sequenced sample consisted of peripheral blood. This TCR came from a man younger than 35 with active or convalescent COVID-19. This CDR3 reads CASSYEERESYYNEQFF. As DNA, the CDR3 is TGTGCCAGCAGCTACGAAGAGCGGGAGAGCTACTACAATGAGCAGTTCTTC.